Shown below are 30 T cell receptor beta chains from a single sample sequenced in a study of shared clonotypes between healthy human individuals. Sequencing used immunoSEQ multiplex PCR; TCRdb keeps in-frame clones, though not all of them. Of around 990,000 clones listed, 70% to 85% are singletons. The sequenced sample consisted of memory CD4+ T cells from PBMCs. Subset noted: CD45RA-negative fraction. The receptor set was obtained from a man between 18 and 35 years old in good health. Some clones in this sample may be carry-over from other donors' samples.

The chain employs TRBV30 and TRBJ1-2, with TRBD1 matching over 7 bases. This CDR3 comprises 15 residues. The junction had 13 bases not matched to a gene; V was cut back by 4 bases and J by 5 bases. The germline V gene has CDR1 GTSNPN and CDR2 SVGIG (reference sequence). For the CDR3, the DNA is TGTGCCTGGATAATCCGGGACAGATTTTTTTATGGCTACACCTTC. Amino acids: CAWIIRDRFFYGYTF.

This chain connects TRBV5-1 to TRBJ2-1; 12 bases map to TRBD2. This CDR3 has 15 residues. From germline, CDR1 is SGHRS and CDR2 YFSETQ. Trimming at V came to 3 bases and at J to 10 bases, leaving 8 bases not matched to a gene. As DNA, the CDR3 is TGCGCCAGCAGCTACGGACTAGCGGGAAACGACGAGCAGTTCTTC. As protein: CASSYGLAGNDEQFF.

As regards this clone: A single base separates this from a much larger clone, so it may be a read error. The chain carries TRBV25-1 and TRBJ1-1, with 8 bases lining up with TRBD1. CDR1 and CDR2 (germline): MGHDK, SYGVNS. CDR3 length: 13 residues. The V and J ends lost 6 bases and 3 bases, in that order; junction bases with no gene match: 3. The CDR3 nucleotides read TGTGCCAGCAGAGGACAGGGCCACACTGAAGCTTTCTTT. Translating gives CASRGQGHTEAFF. The complete variable domain, with remaining parts taken from reference TRBV25-1 and TRBJ1-1, reads EADIYQTPRYLVIGTGKKITLECSQTMGHDKMYWYQQDPGMELHLIHYSYGVNSTEKGDLSSESTVSRIRTEHFPLTLESARPSHTSQYLCASRGQGHTEAFFGQGTRLTVV.

The chain has TRBV28 and TRBJ1-1; TRBD1 is a possible D gene (5 bases). The CDR3 sequence is 15 residues long. V lost 6 bases and J lost 1, with 15 bases in between. CDR1 MDHEN and CDR2 SYDVKM come from the germline V gene. CDR3 bases: TGTGCCAGCAGCCAATCGCAGGGTCCGAACACTGAAGCTTTCTTT. It yields the protein CASSQSQGPNTEAFF.

Points on this clone: This could be a read error, since a much larger clone is one nucleotide away. The CDR3: CAWGVFGNTEAFF. CDR3 in DNA: TGTGCCTGGGGTGTCTTCGGGAACACTGAAGCTTTCTTT. This chain connects TRBV30 to TRBJ1-1, with D uncertain. The germline V gene has CDR1 GTSNPN and CDR2 SVGIG (reference sequence). This CDR3 spans 13 amino acids.

This clone was seen more than once but under ten times. This same CDR3 is encoded by further DNA sequences in the sample. The rearrangement joins TRBV28 to TRBJ2-7, with TRBD1 as a possible D gene (5 bases). The CDR3 covers 11 residues. Trimming took 8 bases from V and 4 from J, leaving 9 bases between them. Germline V gene data show CDR1 as MDHEN and CDR2 as SYDVKM. CDR3 bases: TGTGCCAGCCTAGGGGCATACGAGCAGTACTTC. This encodes CASLGAYEQYF.

The genes are TRBV5-1 and TRBJ2-1; 16 nucleotides match TRBD2. The germline gives CDR1 SGHRS, CDR2 YFSETQ. J lost 1 base, V lost 6 bases, and 16 bases had no gene match. CDR3 length: 21 residues. The CDR3 loop reads CASNKKGSGLAGGASYNEQFF. CDR3 bases: TGCGCCAGCAACAAGAAGGGTTCGGGACTAGCGGGAGGGGCGTCCTACAATGAGCAGTTCTTC.

The CDR3 region is CASHLDARSGANVLTF. The CDR3 region has the DNA TGCGCCAGCCACCTCGACGCCCGCTCTGGGGCCAACGTCCTGACTTTC. The rearrangement uses TRBV5-1 and TRBJ2-6, with no clear D. In germline, CDR1 is SGHRS, CDR2 YFSETQ. The CDR3 covers 16 residues. The V and J ends lost 7 bases and 0 bases respectively, with 14 bases between them.

In regard to this clone: Other nucleotide sequences from this sample produce the same CDR3. The chain carries TRBV28 and TRBJ1-5; D not resolved. V gave up 1 base and J gave up 7 bases, with 8 bases separating them. The CDR3 is 13 amino acids. Germline V CDR1 and CDR2: MDHEN, SYDVKM. The CDR3 DNA follows: TGTGCCAGCAGTTTATTGCGGGGACAGCCCCAGCATTTT. It specifies CASSLLRGQPQHF.

The V and J genes are TRBV7-3 and TRBJ1-2, with unresolved D. V was cut by 5 bases and J by 4 bases, with 11 bases left in between. CDR1 is SGHTA, CDR2 FQGTGA, per germline. The CDR3 runs 13 residues. The CDR3 DNA follows: TGTGCCAGCAGCCCCCGCGCCGGCTATGGCTACACCTTC. This gives the protein CASSPRAGYGYTF.

This chain links TRBV18 with TRBJ1-4, with 10 bases lining up with TRBD1. Germline trimming cut 4 bases from V and 2 bases from J; bases unmatched to any gene: 4. The CDR3 is 16 amino acids. CDR1 is KGHSH, CDR2 LQKENI, per germline. This CDR3 is CASSRQGARTNEKLFF. The CDR3 DNA reads as TGTGCCAGCTCACGACAGGGGGCGCGGACTAATGAAAAACTGTTTTTT.

This chain links TRBV30 with TRBJ2-5; 14 bases are shared with TRBD2. The end of the DNA aligns better with TRBJ2-7, so the J call may be wrong. Germline assignment: CDR1 GTSNPN and CDR2 SVGIG (reference sequence). CDR3 size: 15 residues. The chain's CDR3 is CACNKGLAGVGEQYF. The CDR3 nucleotides read TGTGCCTGCAACAAGGGACTAGCGGGAGTGGGCGAGCAGTACTTC.

This chain joins TRBV5-8 and TRBJ2-3; D unclear. The CDR3 has 14 amino acids. Trimming took off 2 bases at V and 0 bases at J, with 7 bases between the two ends. Germline CDR1 reads SGHTS; CDR2 reads YDEGEE. The CDR3 nucleotides are TGTGCCAGCAGCTTAGGACGGAGCACAGATACGCAGTATTTT. Translated, it gives CASSLGRSTDTQYF.

The CDR3: CASSLTVTGNEQFF. The CDR3 nucleotides are TGCGCCAGCAGCTTAACGGTGACCGGGAATGAGCAGTTCTTC. The V call is TRBV5-1, the J call TRBJ2-1; no firm D call. V lost 2 bases, J lost 7 bases, and 13 bases lay in between. CDR1 and CDR2 from the germline V gene are SGHRS and YFSETQ. This CDR3 has 14 residues.

The chain employs TRBV4-3 and TRBJ1-3, with D perhaps matching TRBD1 (6 bases). The CDR3 runs 15 residues. Germline V CDR1 and CDR2: LGHNA, YSLEER. The V and J ends lost 0 bases and 7 bases respectively, with 13 bases between them. The CDR3 region has the DNA TGCGCCAGCAGCCAAGATCAGGGGCCCGCGAACACCATATATTTT. Translated: CASSQDQGPANTIYF.

The CDR3 DNA follows: TGCGCCAGCAGCCCTCTCTTTAGCGGGAGGGGCCGAGATACGCAGTATTTT. Amino acids: CASSPLFSGRGRDTQYF. The chain combines TRBV4-1 with TRBJ2-3; the match to TRBD2 covers 11 bases. The CDR3 loop spans 17 amino acids. Germline V gene data show CDR1 as MGHRA and CDR2 as YSYEKL. V trimming: 4 bases; J trimming: 5 bases; junction bases outside the gene matches: 11.

The J gene is TRBJ2-3, the V gene TRBV29-1, with TRBD2 identical over 7 bases. CDR1 and CDR2 (germline): SQVTM, ANQGSEA. The CDR3 loop spans 15 amino acids. Trimming cost V 8 bases and J 3 bases; bases outside gene matches: 14. The DNA of the CDR3 is TGCAGCTATAGCTTGGGAGGGCAAGGAACAGATACGCAGTATTTT. Translating gives CSYSLGGQGTDTQYF.

The chain combines TRBV5-1 with TRBJ1-5, with D possibly matching TRBD1 (6 bases). Trimming cost V 4 bases and J 5 bases, with 16 bases left between them. Germline CDR1 and CDR2: SGHRS and YFSETQ. There are 15 residues in the CDR3. The DNA for the CDR3 is TGCGCCAGCAGCCCGGTGGGGGGGCTTGATCAGCCCCAGCATTTT. Residues: CASSPVGGLDQPQHF.

The V and J genes are TRBV2 and TRBJ2-1; unclear D gene. Trimming shortened V by 4 bases and J by 3 bases, and 7 bases separated the two germline ends. In germline, CDR1 is SNHLY, CDR2 FYNNEI. This CDR3 is built from 13 residues. The CDR3 coding sequence is TGTGCCAGCAGTGGTCAACGCTACAATGAGCAGTTCTTC. Protein product: CASSGQRYNEQFF.

The chain carries TRBV5-1 and TRBJ2-7, with TRBD1 matching over 7 bases. Germline V lookup: CDR1 SGHRS, CDR2 YFSETQ. The CDR3 has 13 amino acids. V shed 5 bases and J 5 bases; nucleotides not matched to a gene: 7. The CDR3 sequence: CASRDDRAHEQYF. CDR3 nucleotide sequence: TGCGCCAGCAGGGACGACAGGGCCCACGAGCAGTACTTC.

This rearrangement joins TRBV4-1 to TRBJ1-1; no definite D call. The germline gives CDR1 MGHRA, CDR2 YSYEKL. V lost 1 base to trimming and J lost 0 bases, with 12 bases between them. CDR3 length: 16 residues. In DNA form, the CDR3 reads TGCGCCAGCAGCCAAGGCATGTCCGGGGTGAACACTGAAGCTTTCTTT. Translation: CASSQGMSGVNTEAFF.

J is TRBJ2-3 and V is TRBV7-7; 12 nucleotides match TRBD1. CDR1 is SSHAT, CDR2 FNYEAQ, per germline (reference sequence). The CDR3 covers 16 residues. J gave up 4 bases and V 5 bases, and 7 bases lay outside the gene matches. This CDR3 is CASSPPGQGAPDTQYF. The CDR3 DNA is TGTGCCAGCAGCCCTCCGGGACAGGGGGCCCCAGATACGCAGTATTTT.

The chain couples TRBV2 to TRBJ2-3, with D perhaps assigned TRBD1 or TRBD2 (5 bases each). Germline V gene data show CDR1 as SNHLY and CDR2 as FYNNEI. The CDR3 has 14 residues. V was cut by 8 bases and J by 4 bases, with 16 bases left in between. The DNA of the CDR3 is TGTGCCAGCGAAAGCTGGGGGTCTGCAGATACGCAGTATTTT. It translates to CASESWGSADTQYF.

The chain carries TRBV7-2 and TRBJ2-2; the D gene is possibly TRBD1 (5 bases). Between the trimmed V and J ends, which lost 7 bases and 6 bases, there was a span of 9 bases. The CDR3 is made up of 12 amino acids. The V gene's germline CDR1 is SGHTA and CDR2 FQGNSA. Written as DNA, the CDR3 is TGTGCCAGCAACCCCAGGGCCGGGGAGCTGTTTTTT. Amino acid sequence: CASNPRAGELFF.

V is TRBV7-8 and J is TRBJ1-5, with 12 bases identical to TRBD1. Unmatched junction bases numbered 10, after V lost 5 bases and J lost 2 bases. Germline V CDR1 and CDR2: SGHVS, FQNEAQ. This CDR3 spans 18 amino acids. In nucleotides, the CDR3 is TGTGCCAGCAGCCCAAGGGGACAGGGGGCGCTTGGCAATCAGCCCCAGCATTTT. Amino acid sequence: CASSPRGQGALGNQPQHF.

This chain uses TRBV28 with TRBJ1-1; tentatively, D is TRBD1 (6 bases). The CDR3 length is 15 residues. Trimming removed 6 bases from V and 4 bases from J, with 18 bases in between. CDR1 MDHEN and CDR2 SYDVKM come from the germline V gene. In nucleotides, the CDR3 is TGTGCCAGCAGCCCCCGGAGGGGGTGGTCCACTGAAGCTTTCTTT. It translates to CASSPRRGWSTEAFF.

This chain joins TRBV4-2 and TRBJ2-5; 10 bases are a match to TRBD2. This CDR3 is 16 amino acids long. The germline V gene has CDR1 LGHNA and CDR2 YNFKEQ. V was clipped by 1 base and J by 5 bases; unmatched bases: 7. In nucleotides, the CDR3 is TGTGCCAGCAGCCAAGGATCGCGAGCGGGAGGGGAGACCCAGTACTTC. Its protein is CASSQGSRAGGETQYF.

The V call is TRBV18, the J call TRBJ2-1; D is undetermined. V was clipped by 2 bases and J by 10 bases, with 9 bases between them. The CDR3 has 12 residues. In germline, CDR1 is KGHSH, CDR2 LQKENI. The CDR3 loop is CASSPNDWEQFF. The CDR3 bases are TGTGCCAGCTCACCAAATGATTGGGAGCAGTTCTTC.

This clone was seen a handful of times. The chain joins TRBV5-1 to TRBJ1-1; no firm D call. Trimming pared 4 bases from V and 0 bases from J, leaving 13 bases between. Germline loops: CDR1 SGHRS, CDR2 YFSETQ. This CDR3 has 15 amino acids. The CDR3 is CASSREFHMNTEAFF. CDR3 coding DNA: TGCGCCAGCAGCCGGGAGTTCCACATGAACACTGAAGCTTTCTTT.

J is TRBJ2-4 and V is TRBV28, with 8 bases lining up with TRBD2. CDR1 and CDR2 from the germline V gene are MDHEN and SYDVKM. The CDR3 runs to 17 residues. With 5 bases clipped from V and 3 bases from J, the junction kept 12 bases outside the gene matches. CDR3 coding DNA: TGTGCCAGCAGTGCTTCCCTTAGCGGGATTGGCAAAAACATTCAGTACTTC. The encoded protein is CASSASLSGIGKNIQYF.